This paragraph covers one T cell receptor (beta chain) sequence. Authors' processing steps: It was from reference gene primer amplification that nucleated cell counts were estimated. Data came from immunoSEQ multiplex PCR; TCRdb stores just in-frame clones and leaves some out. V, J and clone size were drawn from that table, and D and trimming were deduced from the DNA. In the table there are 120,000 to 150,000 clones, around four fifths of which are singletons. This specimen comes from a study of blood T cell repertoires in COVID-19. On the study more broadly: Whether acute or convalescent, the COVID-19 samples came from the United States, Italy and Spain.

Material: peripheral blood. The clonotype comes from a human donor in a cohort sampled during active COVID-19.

The CDR3 loop reads CASSLGASYNSPLHF. DNA for the CDR3: TGTGCCAGCAGTTTGGGGGCCTCCTATAATTCACCCCTCCACTTT. The rearrangement uses TRBV28 and TRBJ1-6; D is perhaps TRBD1 (6 bases). The CDR3 loop spans 15 amino acids. CDR1 is MDHEN and CDR2 is SYDVKM in the germline V gene. Trimming shortened V by 3 bases and J by 0 bases, and 6 bases separated the two germline ends.